This entry concerns a single TCR beta chain. Its antigen is undetermined. The data originate from a study of radiotherapy plus CTLA-4 blockade in lung cancer. Looking at the study overall: Objective responses arose in approximately 17% of patients, and 25% to 35% experienced disease control.

Per the germline V gene, CDR1 is SGHTA and CDR2 is FQGTGA. The CDR3 runs 13 residues. After removal of 4 bases from V and 8 bases from J, the junction contained 5 bases not matched to a gene. Profiling relied on immunoSEQ multiplex PCR, and the TCRdb table lists in-frame clones only, not all of them. The table includes 120,000 or so clones, about four fifths detected once. Study-wide results and caveats: Blood saw expansion of tumor-derived TCR clones after radiotherapy plus ipilimumab. Response was reportedly best predicted by early blood T cell clone dynamics, with interferon-beta.

With ipilimumab providing CTLA-4 blockade, focal radiation was administered to patients who had chemo-refractory metastatic non-small-cell lung cancer. This TCR was recovered from a human donor with non-small cell lung cancer who had a partial response to radiotherapy plus ipilimumab. The chain uses TRBV7-3 and TRBJ1-2, with TRBD1 matching over 9 bases. This specimen was peripheral blood, taken from a patient treated with radiotherapy plus ipilimumab. The CDR3 DNA reads as TGTGCCAGCAGCTCCCGGACAGGGGAAGGCTACACCTTC. Translating gives CASSSRTGEGYTF.